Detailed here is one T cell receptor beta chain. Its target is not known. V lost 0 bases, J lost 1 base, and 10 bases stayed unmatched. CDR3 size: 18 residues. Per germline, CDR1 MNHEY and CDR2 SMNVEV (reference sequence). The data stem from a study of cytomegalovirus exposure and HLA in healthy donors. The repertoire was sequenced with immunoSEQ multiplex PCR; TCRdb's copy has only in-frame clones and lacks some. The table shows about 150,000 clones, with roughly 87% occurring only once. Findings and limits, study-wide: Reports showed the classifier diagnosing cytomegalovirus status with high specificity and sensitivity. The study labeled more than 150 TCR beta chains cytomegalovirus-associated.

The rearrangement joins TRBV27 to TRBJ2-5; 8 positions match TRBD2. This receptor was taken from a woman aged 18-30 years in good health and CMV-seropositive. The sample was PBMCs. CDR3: CASSLSKSERGSQETQYF. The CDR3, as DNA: TGTGCCAGCAGTTTATCGAAGAGTGAGCGGGGGTCCCAAGAGACCCAGTACTTC.